These T cell receptor beta chains were read from a single sample in a study of beta chain features in type 1 diabetes. Repertoires were generated with immunoSEQ multiplex PCR, while TCRdb's copy carries only in-frame clones and drops some. The sample carries 600,000 to 700,000 clones, over 10% recorded once. The sample consisted of naive CD4+ T cells from blood. Every receptor here comes from a man aged 30 to 39 with type 1 diabetes. CDR3s include the opening cysteine and the closing phenylalanine or tryptophan. Rows may omit the clone size; those that give it use once, few, many or a size class.

cdr3_length j_call v_call clone_size cdr3_aa
17 TRBJ2-3 TRBV4-3 - CASSQHTSGAGTDTQYF
15 TRBJ2-7 TRBV9 few CASNSIGGCSYEQYF
16 TRBJ2-1 TRBV7-2 few CASSPPGSQVLNEQFF
14 TRBJ2-7 TRBV7-2 - CASSTSDGRYEQYF
13 TRBJ1-1 TRBV13 once CASSFKMNTEAFF
12 TRBJ2-5 TRBV30 few CAWSVSWETQYF
13 TRBJ1-4 TRBV4-3 - CASSQAEGEKLFF
16 TRBJ2-2 TRBV14 few CASSQARGPITGELFF
15 TRBJ1-6 TRBV9 few CASSGGTDLYRTLHF
15 TRBJ1-4 TRBV11-2 - CASSIPHSGSEKLFF
12 TRBJ2-5 TRBV2 - CASNSFQETQYF
14 TRBJ1-2 TRBV19 - CASSPSTGGSGYTF
13 TRBJ1-2 TRBV28 few CASSSPPFYGYTF
14 TRBJ2-1 TRBV2 few CATQRGPSYNEQFF
14 TRBJ2-1 TRBV19 few CASSLGLVGNEQFF
14 TRBJ2-1 TRBV29-1 - CSVIRKSSYNEQFF
12 TRBJ2-7 TRBV7-2 few CASSLRGYEQYF
16 TRBJ2-4 TRBV29-1 - CSVDGLGSRLKNIQYF
14 TRBJ1-4 TRBV18 few CASSPQGGNEKLFF
12 TRBJ1-2 TRBV29-1 few CSVDRGQRGYTF